Following are 16 T cell receptor beta chains from one sample sequenced in a study of T-cell memory formation after mild COVID-19. TCRdb re-called the 5' RACE reads with MiXCR, one entry per CDR3 protein. Of roughly 410,000 distinct CDR3 sequences detected, 20% to 25% appear once; the ten largest clones hold around 9%. Source material: PBMCs or a T cell subset sorted from them (not recorded which). These TCRs come from an adult woman who had mild COVID-19 (a few samples of this study predate the infection). Cell type and time point are not known.

V gene TRBV6-2 or TRBV6-3 combines with J gene TRBJ1-2; D unclear. The CDR3 is 14 residues long. Germline V gives CDR1 MNHEY, CDR2 SVGEGT. V lost 4 bases to trimming and J lost 7 bases, with 16 bases between them. The CDR3 nucleotides are TGTGCCAGCAGTTCGAGTTGGACCCGGAGTGGCTACACCTTC. Amino acids: CASSSSWTRSGYTF.

The rearrangement joins TRBV4-3 to TRBJ2-2, with 9 bases aligning to TRBD2. CDR3 length equals 14 residues. The germline CDR1 and CDR2 sequences are LGHNA and YSLEER. The V segment lost 8 bases and the J segment 6 bases; nucleotides outside the gene matches: 7. CDR3 amino acids: CASAPGLAAGELFF. Here the CDR3 DNA reads TGCGCCAGCGCCCCGGGACTAGCTGCCGGGGAGCTGTTTTTT.

This clonotype appeared a few times. J is TRBJ2-2 and V is TRBV12-3 or TRBV12-4; D is unclear. V lost 7 bases and J lost 6, with 9 bases in between. The length of the CDR3 is 12 residues. DNA for the CDR3: TGTGCCAGCACCGTCTACGCCGGGGAGCTGTTTTTT. Amino acid sequence: CASTVYAGELFF.

This clonotype has only a few counts. The genes are TRBV7-2 and TRBJ1-4; tentative D call: TRBD1 (5 bases). CDR1 is SGHTA, CDR2 FQGNSA, per germline. V lost 5 bases and J 17 bases, leaving 27 bases between the germline ends. CDR3 size: 15 residues. The CDR3 nucleotides are TGTGCCAGCAGCCCCTCGACGGCGATGGTGGGGGACTTTTTTTTT. As protein: CASSPSTAMVGDFFF.

V is TRBV4-3 and J is TRBJ1-6; D is unresolved. V was pared by 5 bases and J by 8 bases, with 13 bases between. This CDR3 is built from 14 residues. Germline CDR1 LGHNA, CDR2 YSLEER. CDR3 protein: CASSEGVRDSPLHF. CDR3 nucleotide sequence: TGCGCCAGCAGCGAAGGAGTTAGGGATTCACCCCTCCACTTT.

V gene TRBV29-1 combines with J gene TRBJ1-1; no clear D gene. CDR1 SQVTM and CDR2 ANQGSEA come from the germline V gene. Trimming took 4 bases from V and 6 from J, leaving 9 bases between them. This CDR3 spans 11 amino acids. The CDR3 sequence: CSVVVGPEAFF. The CDR3 DNA is TGCAGCGTTGTAGTTGGACCTGAAGCTTTCTTT. The entire variable domain, with the rest obtained from reference TRBV29-1 and TRBJ1-1, is as follows: SAVISQKPSRDICQRGTSLTIQCQVDSQVTMMFWYRQQPGQSLTLIATANQGSEATYESGFVIDKFPISRPNLTFSTLTVSNMSPEDSSIYLCSVVVGPEAFFGQGTRLTVV.

The chain combines TRBV2 with TRBJ2-1, with 9 bases aligning to TRBD1. The germline gives CDR1 SNHLY, CDR2 FYNNEI. This CDR3 is 14 amino acids long. Trimming cost V 6 bases and J 10 bases; bases outside gene matches: 10. CDR3 protein: CASRDRGSTPEQFF. The CDR3 bases are TGTGCCAGCAGAGACAGGGGGTCCACACCAGAGCAGTTCTTC.

The rearrangement joins TRBV20-1 to TRBJ2-7; 7 nucleotides line up with TRBD1. The junction had 5 bases not matched to a gene; V was cut back by 1 base and J by 2 bases. Germline V CDR1 and CDR2: DFQATT, SNEGSKA (reference sequence). CDR3 length: 14 residues. The CDR3 nucleotides read TGCAGTGCTAGAGCCGACAGGGCCCCCTACGAGCAGTACTTC. Protein: CSARADRAPYEQYF.

This chain connects TRBV12-3 or TRBV12-4 to TRBJ2-5; TRBD1 matches 8 bases. The junction had 8 bases not matched to a gene; V was cut back by 6 bases and J by 2 bases. CDR3 size: 15 residues. The CDR3 is CASSTGQGGQETQYF. For the CDR3, the DNA is TGTGCCAGCAGCACCGGACAGGGAGGACAAGAGACCCAGTACTTC.

This clonotype was recorded a few times. The chain combines TRBV5-6 with TRBJ2-3; a weak D match, TRBD2 (6 bases). The V end was cut by 0 bases, the J end by 1 base, with 12 bases between. The germline V gene encodes CDR1 SGHDT and CDR2 YYEEEE. There are 16 residues in the CDR3. The CDR3 nucleotides read TGTGCCAGCAGCTTGGACGCGGGGTTCGGCACAGATACGCAGTATTTT. Its translation: CASSLDAGFGTDTQYF.

CDR3 residues: CSASSPEISTQGINEQFF. The CDR3, as DNA: TGCAGTGCTAGCTCTCCGGAAATCTCTACCCAAGGGATTAATGAGCAGTTCTTC. The genes are TRBV20-1 and TRBJ2-1; D gene unclear. The germline V gene encodes CDR1 DFQATT and CDR2 SNEGSKA (reference sequence). V lost 3 bases and J lost 7, with 28 bases in between. The CDR3 extends over 18 amino acids.

This clonotype has just a few counts. This chain connects TRBV12-3 or TRBV12-4 to TRBJ2-2; 7 bases are shared with TRBD1. The CDR3 consists of 15 residues. After removal of 6 bases from V and 4 bases from J, the junction contained 8 bases not matched to a gene. The CDR3 DNA is TGTGCCAGCAGCCCGACAGGGTATGCCACCGGGGAGCTGTTTTTT. This codes for CASSPTGYATGELFF.

This clonotype was counted only a few times. J is TRBJ1-5 and V is TRBV5-1; D is perhaps TRBD1 (5 bases). The V gene's germline CDR1 is SGHRS and CDR2 YFSETQ. The CDR3 sequence is 15 residues long. Trimming removed 8 bases from V and 7 bases from J, with 22 bases in between. Here the CDR3 reads CASSLGGVARQPQHF. CDR3 sequence (DNA): TGCGCCAGTTCCTTGGGGGGGGTCGCGAGGCAGCCCCAGCATTTT.

The chain carries TRBV7-9 and TRBJ1-2; 7 bases match TRBD1. CDR3 length: 15 residues. Trimming at V came to 5 bases and at J to 6 bases, leaving 12 bases not matched to a gene. Per germline, CDR1 SEHNR and CDR2 FQNEAQ (reference sequence). This CDR3 reads CASSHSQGVKDGYTF. Here the CDR3 DNA reads TGTGCCAGCAGCCACAGCCAGGGGGTTAAGGATGGCTACACCTTC.

In its sample, this clonotype was seen a few times. The rearrangement links TRBV7-2 to TRBJ1-1; D unresolved. The CDR3 totals 13 residues. The V and J ends lost 1 base and 4 bases respectively, with 7 bases between them. In germline, CDR1 is SGHTA, CDR2 FQGNSA. The CDR3 here is CASSLDTRTEAFF. The DNA of the CDR3 is TGTGCCAGCAGCTTAGATACGCGCACTGAAGCTTTCTTT.

The chain is built from TRBV11-2 and TRBJ2-5; TRBD2 agrees at 7 bases. J was trimmed by 5 bases and V by 4 bases; bases with no gene match: 10. This CDR3 is built from 15 residues. Germline V gene lookup returns CDR1 SGHAT and CDR2 FQNNGV. The CDR3 sequence is CASSWWGGPEETQYF. The CDR3 DNA is TGTGCCAGCAGCTGGTGGGGAGGGCCGGAGGAGACCCAGTACTTC.